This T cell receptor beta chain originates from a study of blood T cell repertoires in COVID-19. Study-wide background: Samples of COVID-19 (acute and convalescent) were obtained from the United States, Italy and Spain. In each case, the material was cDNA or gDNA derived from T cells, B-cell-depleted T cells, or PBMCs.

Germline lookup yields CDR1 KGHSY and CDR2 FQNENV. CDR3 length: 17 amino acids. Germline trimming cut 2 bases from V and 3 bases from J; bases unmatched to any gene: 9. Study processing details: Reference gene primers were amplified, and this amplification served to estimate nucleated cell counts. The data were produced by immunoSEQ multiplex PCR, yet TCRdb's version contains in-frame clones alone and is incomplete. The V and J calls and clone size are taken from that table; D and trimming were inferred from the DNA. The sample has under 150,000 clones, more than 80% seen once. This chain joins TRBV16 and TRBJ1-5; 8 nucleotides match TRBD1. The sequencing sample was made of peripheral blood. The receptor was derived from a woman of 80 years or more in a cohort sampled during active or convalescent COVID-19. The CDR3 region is CASSQGADRVYNQPQHF. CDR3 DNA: TGTGCCAGCAGCCAAGGCGCGGACAGGGTGTACAATCAGCCCCAGCATTTT. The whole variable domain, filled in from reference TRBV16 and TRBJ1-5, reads GEEVAQTPKHLVRGEGQKAKLYCAPIKGHSYVFWYQQVLKNEFKFLISFQNENVFDETGMPKERFSAKCLPNSPCSLEIQATKLEDSAVYFCASSQGADRVYNQPQHFGDGTRLSIL.